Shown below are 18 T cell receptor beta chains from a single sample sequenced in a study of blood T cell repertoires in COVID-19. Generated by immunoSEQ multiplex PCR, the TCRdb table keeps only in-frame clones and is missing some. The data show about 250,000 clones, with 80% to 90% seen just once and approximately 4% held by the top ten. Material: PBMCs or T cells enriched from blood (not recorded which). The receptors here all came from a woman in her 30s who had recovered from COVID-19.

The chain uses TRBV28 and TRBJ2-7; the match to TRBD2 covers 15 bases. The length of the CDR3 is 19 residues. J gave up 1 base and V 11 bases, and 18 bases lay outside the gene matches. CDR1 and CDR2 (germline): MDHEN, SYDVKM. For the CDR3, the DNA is TGTGCCTCGAACTACTTCACCGGGACTAGCGGGAGGCTTTCCTACGAGCAGTACTTC. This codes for CASNYFTGTSGRLSYEQYF.

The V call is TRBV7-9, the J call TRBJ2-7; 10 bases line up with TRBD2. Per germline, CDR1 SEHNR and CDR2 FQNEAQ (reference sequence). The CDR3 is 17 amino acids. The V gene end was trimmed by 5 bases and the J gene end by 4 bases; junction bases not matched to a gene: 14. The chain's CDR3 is CASSQPSLAGDRYEQYF. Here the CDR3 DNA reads TGTGCCAGCAGCCAACCATCGCTAGCGGGAGATAGGTACGAGCAGTACTTC.

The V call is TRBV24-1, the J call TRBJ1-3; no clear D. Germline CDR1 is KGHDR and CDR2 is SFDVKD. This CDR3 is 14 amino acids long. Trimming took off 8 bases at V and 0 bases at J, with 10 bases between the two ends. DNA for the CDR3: TGTGCCACCAAGACTTGGAGCTCTGGAAACACCATATATTTT. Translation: CATKTWSSGNTIYF.

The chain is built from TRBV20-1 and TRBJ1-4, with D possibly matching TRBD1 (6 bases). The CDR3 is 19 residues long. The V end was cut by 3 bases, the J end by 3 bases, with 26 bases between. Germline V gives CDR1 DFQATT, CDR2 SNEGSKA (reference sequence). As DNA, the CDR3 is TGCAGTGCTAGTCCTAGGCGCGGGGGCTGGTCTGGGGCTAATGAAAAACTGTTTTTT. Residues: CSASPRRGGWSGANEKLFF.

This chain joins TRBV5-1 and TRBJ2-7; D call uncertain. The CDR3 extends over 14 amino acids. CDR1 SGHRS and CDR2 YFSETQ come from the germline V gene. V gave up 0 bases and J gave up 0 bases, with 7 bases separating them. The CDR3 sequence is CASSLVADSYEQYF. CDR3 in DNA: TGCGCCAGCAGCTTGGTTGCGGACTCCTACGAGCAGTACTTC.

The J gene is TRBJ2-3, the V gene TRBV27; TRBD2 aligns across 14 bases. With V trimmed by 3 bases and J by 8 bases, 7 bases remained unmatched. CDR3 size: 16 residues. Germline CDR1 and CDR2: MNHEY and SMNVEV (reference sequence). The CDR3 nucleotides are TGTGCCAGCAGTTTGTCGACTAGCGGGGGGGCCGGTACGCAGTATTTT. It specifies CASSLSTSGGAGTQYF.

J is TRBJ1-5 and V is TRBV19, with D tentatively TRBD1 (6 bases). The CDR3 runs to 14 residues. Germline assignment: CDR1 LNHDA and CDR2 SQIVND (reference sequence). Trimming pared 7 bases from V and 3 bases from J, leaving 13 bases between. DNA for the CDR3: TGTGCCAGTAATGGACAGATATACAATCAGCCCCAGCATTTT. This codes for CASNGQIYNQPQHF.

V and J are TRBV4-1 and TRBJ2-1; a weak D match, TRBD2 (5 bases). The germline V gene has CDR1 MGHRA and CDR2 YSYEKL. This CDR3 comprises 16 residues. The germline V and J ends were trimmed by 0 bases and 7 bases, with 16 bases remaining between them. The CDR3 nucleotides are TGCGCCAGCAGCCAAGATGAGGGTTCCTCCGGGAATGAGCAGTTCTTC. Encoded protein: CASSQDEGSSGNEQFF.

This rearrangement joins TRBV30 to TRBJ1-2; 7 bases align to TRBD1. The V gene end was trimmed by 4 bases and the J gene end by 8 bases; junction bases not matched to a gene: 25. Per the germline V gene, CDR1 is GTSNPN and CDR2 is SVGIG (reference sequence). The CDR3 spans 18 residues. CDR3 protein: CAWNPIGQGATGVLGYTF. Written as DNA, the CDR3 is TGTGCCTGGAATCCAATCGGGCAGGGTGCTACAGGGGTGTTAGGCTACACCTTC.

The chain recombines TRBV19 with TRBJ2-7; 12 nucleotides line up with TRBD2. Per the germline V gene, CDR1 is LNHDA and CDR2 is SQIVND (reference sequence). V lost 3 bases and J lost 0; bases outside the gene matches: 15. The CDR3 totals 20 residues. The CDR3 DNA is TGTGCCAGTAGTATCCGTTCTCGGACTAGCGGGAAGAGGGACTCCTACGAGCAGTACTTC. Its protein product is CASSIRSRTSGKRDSYEQYF.

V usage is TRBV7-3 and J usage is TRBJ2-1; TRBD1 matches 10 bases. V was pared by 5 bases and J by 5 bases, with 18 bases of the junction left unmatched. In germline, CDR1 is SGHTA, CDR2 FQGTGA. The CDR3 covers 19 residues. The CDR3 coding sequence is TGTGCCAGCAGCCGAGTCCCGGGACAGGGGATAGGCGCGGACAATGAGCAGTTCTTC. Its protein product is CASSRVPGQGIGADNEQFF.

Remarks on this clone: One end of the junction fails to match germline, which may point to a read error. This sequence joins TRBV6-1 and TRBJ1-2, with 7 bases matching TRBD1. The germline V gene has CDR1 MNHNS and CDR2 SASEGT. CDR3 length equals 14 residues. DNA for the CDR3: TGTGCCAGCAGGGAAGGGGGCGCCGACTATGGCTACACCTTC. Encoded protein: CASREGGADYGYTF.

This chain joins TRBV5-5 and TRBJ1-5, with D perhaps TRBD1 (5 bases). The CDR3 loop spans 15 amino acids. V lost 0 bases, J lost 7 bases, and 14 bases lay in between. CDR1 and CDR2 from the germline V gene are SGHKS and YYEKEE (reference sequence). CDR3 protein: CASSLVPGGVQPQHF. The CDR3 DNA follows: TGTGCCAGCAGCTTGGTTCCCGGAGGGGTCCAGCCCCAGCATTTT.

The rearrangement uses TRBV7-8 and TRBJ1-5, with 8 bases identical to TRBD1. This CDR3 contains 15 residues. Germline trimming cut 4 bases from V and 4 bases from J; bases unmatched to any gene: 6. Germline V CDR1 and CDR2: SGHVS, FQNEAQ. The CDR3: CASSSHRGRNQPQHF. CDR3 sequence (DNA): TGTGCCAGCAGCTCGCACAGGGGGAGGAATCAGCCCCAGCATTTT.

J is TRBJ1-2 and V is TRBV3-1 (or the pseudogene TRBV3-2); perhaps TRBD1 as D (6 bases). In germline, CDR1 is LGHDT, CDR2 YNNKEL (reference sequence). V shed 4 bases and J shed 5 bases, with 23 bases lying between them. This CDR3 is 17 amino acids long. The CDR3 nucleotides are TGTGCCAGCAGCCGCGGGGGGACCTCGACAGGCACATATGGCTACACCTTC. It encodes CASSRGGTSTGTYGYTF.

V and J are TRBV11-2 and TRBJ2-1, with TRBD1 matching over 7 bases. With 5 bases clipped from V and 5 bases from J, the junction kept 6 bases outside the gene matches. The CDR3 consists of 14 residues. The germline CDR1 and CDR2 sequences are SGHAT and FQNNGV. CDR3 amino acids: CASSPGTVNNEQFF. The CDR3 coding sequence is TGTGCCAGCAGCCCCGGGACAGTCAACAATGAGCAGTTCTTC.

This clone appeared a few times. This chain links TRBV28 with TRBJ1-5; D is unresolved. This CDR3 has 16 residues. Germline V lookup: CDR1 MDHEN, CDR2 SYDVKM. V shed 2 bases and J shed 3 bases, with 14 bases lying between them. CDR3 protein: CASSLSTPNYNQPQHF. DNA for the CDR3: TGTGCCAGCAGTTTAAGCACGCCTAATTACAATCAGCCCCAGCATTTT.

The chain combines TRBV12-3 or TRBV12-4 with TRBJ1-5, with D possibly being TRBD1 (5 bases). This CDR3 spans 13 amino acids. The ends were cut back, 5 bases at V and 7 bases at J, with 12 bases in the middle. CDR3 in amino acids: CASSRTSFQPQHF. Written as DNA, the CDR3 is TGTGCCAGCAGTCGGACATCCTTCCAGCCCCAGCATTTT.